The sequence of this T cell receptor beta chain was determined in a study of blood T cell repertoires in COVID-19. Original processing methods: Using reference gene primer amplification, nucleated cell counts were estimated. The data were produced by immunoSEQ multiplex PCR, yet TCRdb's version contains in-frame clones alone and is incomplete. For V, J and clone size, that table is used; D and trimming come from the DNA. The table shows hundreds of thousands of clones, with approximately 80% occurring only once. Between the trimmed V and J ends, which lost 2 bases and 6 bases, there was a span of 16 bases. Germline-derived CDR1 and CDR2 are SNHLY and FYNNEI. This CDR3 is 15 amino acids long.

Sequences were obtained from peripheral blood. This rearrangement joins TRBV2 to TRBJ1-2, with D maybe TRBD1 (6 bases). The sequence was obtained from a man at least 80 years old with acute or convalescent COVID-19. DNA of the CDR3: TGTGCCAGCAGTGAAATCATACAGGGACCGGATGGCTACACCTTC. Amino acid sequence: CASSEIIQGPDGYTF. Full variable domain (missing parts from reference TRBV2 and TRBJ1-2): EPEVTQTPSHQVTQMGQEVILRCVPISNHLYFYWYRQILGQKVEFLVSFYNNEISEKSEIFDDQFSVERPDGSNFTLKIRSTKLEDSAMYFCASSEIIQGPDGYTFGSGTRLTVV.